This T cell receptor beta chain was retrieved from a study of CD8 T cells in ankylosing spondylitis. The study, taken as a whole, reports: What appeared characteristic of ankylosing spondylitis blood was a TCR beta motif of fewer than ten highly homologous variants.

With respect to this clonotype: The antigen is unknown.

V lost 2 bases to trimming and J lost 5 bases, with 15 bases between them. The V gene's germline CDR1 is SGHTA and CDR2 FQGTGA. This CDR3 has 15 amino acids. TCRdb analysed the 5' RACE reads with MiXCR anew, one entry per CDR3 protein. This table has about 440,000 distinct CDR3 sequences, under 20% appearing once. The material sequenced was blood, either unsorted or a sorted T cell fraction (not recorded which). The sequence came from a male donor with ankylosing spondylitis. The chain combines TRBV7-3 with TRBJ2-5, with a weak D call TRBD1 (6 bases). CDR3 nucleotides: TGTGCCAGCAGCTTAGCCGCAGGGGTGAAGGAGACCCAGTACTTC. It translates to CASSLAAGVKETQYF.